A single sample gave rise to the 31 T cell receptor beta chains below, sequenced in a study of T cell repertoires in cytomegalovirus infection (dated by TCRdb to about 2019). These reads were obtained on an Illumina HiSeq 1500. In-frame beta chains were kept once TCRdb had trimmed the public reads at Q25 with fastp and called clones with MiXCR. CDR3 protein sequences are deduplicated, and each keeps its most common genes and DNA. The sample includes roughly 860,000 distinct CDR3 sequences, with approximately 32% observed a single time. The ten largest account for around 12% of the sample. The treatment or condition label here, explained by the study, means: in vitro stimulation with specific CMV peptide epitopes to enrich CMV-specific T cells. These receptors' targets are unknown. The source was cultured CD8+ T cells from PBMCs, collected from culture after CMV antigen stimulation. The receptors come from a human donor in good health (CMV status not recorded). Some clones in this sample may be carry-over from other donors' samples.

This clonotype turned up a few times. The J gene is TRBJ2-1, the V gene TRBV6-1, with 7 bases fitting TRBD1. CDR3 length equals 14 residues. V shed 3 bases, J shed 4 bases, and the junction held 3 bases outside the gene matches. Germline loops: CDR1 MNHNS, CDR2 SASEGT. CDR3 sequence (DNA): TGTGCCAGCAGTGAGGAGACAGGGTACAATGAGCAGTTCTTC. Translating gives CASSEETGYNEQFF.

This clonotype has just a few counts. The chain uses TRBV6-2 or TRBV6-3 and TRBJ2-7, with 11 nucleotides matching TRBD1. The germline CDR1 and CDR2 sequences are MNHEY and SVGEGT. The V gene end was trimmed by 2 bases and the J gene end by 3 bases; junction bases not matched to a gene: 0. There are 14 residues in the CDR3. Written as DNA, the CDR3 is TGTGCCAGCAGTTACGGGACAGGGGGCTACGAGCAGTACGTC. This encodes CASSYGTGGYEQYV.

This clonotype has at least ten counts. The chain joins TRBV7-8 to TRBJ1-6, with D uncertain. There are 15 residues in the CDR3. The V gene's germline CDR1 is SGHVS and CDR2 FQNEAQ. V gave up 1 base and J gave up 5 bases, with 9 bases separating them. CDR3 DNA sequence: TGTGCCAGCAGCTTAGGGGGATTAAATAATTCACCCCTCCACTTT. Its protein product is CASSLGGLNNSPLHF.

This clonotype was detected a few times. The chain recombines TRBV7-6 with TRBJ2-5; a weak D match, TRBD1 (6 bases). With 5 bases removed from V and 0 bases from J, the gap between germline ends came to 16 bases. This CDR3 comprises 16 residues. In germline, CDR1 is SGHVS, CDR2 FNYEAQ. CDR3 amino acids: CASSPNRVENQETQYF. For the CDR3, the DNA is TGTGCCAGCAGCCCAAACAGGGTGGAGAACCAAGAGACCCAGTACTTC.

This chain connects TRBV19 to TRBJ1-5, with TRBD1 identical over 7 bases. Germline CDR1 LNHDA, CDR2 SQIVND (reference sequence). Losses at the gene ends were 3 bases for V and 7 bases for J; bases not matched to a gene: 3. This CDR3 comprises 13 residues. The CDR3, as DNA: TGTGCCAGTAGTATGAGGGGGCAACAGCCCCAGCATTTT. Translating it yields CASSMRGQQPQHF.

The CDR3 DNA follows: TGCGCCAGCAGCCCTCTCCCGGCAAGCTACAATGAGCAGTTCTTC. The encoded protein is CASSPLPASYNEQFF. The V gene is TRBV4-3, the J gene TRBJ2-1; no firm D call. Germline-derived CDR1 and CDR2 are LGHNA and YSLEER. Trimming removed 4 bases from V and 3 bases from J, with 13 bases in between. The CDR3 loop spans 15 amino acids.

The J gene is TRBJ2-3, the V gene TRBV7-4, with D tentatively TRBD2 (5 bases). The V end lost 7 bases, the J end lost 8 bases, and 16 bases lay between the germline ends. This CDR3 comprises 13 residues. Germline V gene lookup returns CDR1 SGHVT and CDR2 SQSDAQ. The CDR3 region has the DNA TGTGCCAGCAACTTTCCTACTAGGAGTACGCAGTATTTT. This sequence encodes CASNFPTRSTQYF.

This rearrangement joins TRBV6-1 to TRBJ2-7; TRBD1 matches at 7 bases. This CDR3 has 15 residues. V shed 2 bases, J shed 2 bases, and the junction held 6 bases outside the gene matches. The germline gives CDR1 MNHNS, CDR2 SASEGT. The CDR3 loop is CASSESWQGAYEQYF. CDR3 DNA sequence: TGTGCCAGCAGTGAATCATGGCAGGGGGCCTACGAGCAGTACTTC.

The chain uses TRBV5-4 and TRBJ1-2, with TRBD1 as a possible D gene (5 bases). V was clipped by 0 bases and J by 5 bases, with 14 bases between them. Germline CDR1 SGHNT, CDR2 YYREEE (reference sequence). The CDR3 spans 15 residues. CDR3 DNA: TGTGCCAGCAGCTTGGTCCCCCAGGGAGGGTATGGCTACACCTTC. Its translation: CASSLVPQGGYGYTF.

This clonotype was observed a few times. This rearrangement joins TRBV12-3 or TRBV12-4 to TRBJ1-1, with D tentatively TRBD1 (5 bases). This CDR3 spans 15 amino acids. V lost 4 bases to trimming and J lost 1 base, with 13 bases between them. Here the CDR3 reads CASSSARVENTEAFF. CDR3 sequence (DNA): TGTGCCAGCAGTTCGGCCAGGGTGGAGAACACTGAAGCTTTCTTT.

The chain has TRBV4-3 and TRBJ2-1; 8 positions match TRBD1. The CDR3 loop spans 17 amino acids. V dropped 1 base and J dropped 5; count of bases not matched to a gene: 10. The V gene's germline CDR1 is LGHNA and CDR2 YSLEER. The CDR3 DNA follows: TGCGCCAGCAGCCAAGGTGGGCGGACAGGGAGGCACAATGAGCAGTTCTTC. Its protein product is CASSQGGRTGRHNEQFF.

V is TRBV28 and J is TRBJ2-5; TRBD1 agrees at 9 bases. The CDR3 contains 15 residues. The junction had 8 bases not matched to a gene; V was cut back by 4 bases and J by 5 bases. Germline V gene sequence: CDR1 MDHEN, CDR2 SYDVKM. For the CDR3, the DNA is TGTGCCAGCAGTTCGACAGGGGGAAGGTGGGAGACCCAGTACTTC. Translated: CASSSTGGRWETQYF.

The gene calls are TRBV5-4 and TRBJ1-6, with D tentatively TRBD1 (5 bases). Germline V gene data show CDR1 as SGHNT and CDR2 as YYREEE (reference sequence). V lost 2 bases and J lost 7, with 16 bases in between. There are 16 residues in the CDR3. The chain's CDR3 is CASSLGASGVNSPLHF. The CDR3 DNA reads as TGTGCCAGCAGCTTAGGGGCCTCGGGGGTCAATTCACCCCTCCACTTT. The variable domain in full, with the rest retrieved from reference TRBV5-4 and TRBJ1-6, is ETGVTQSPTHLIKTRGQQVTLRCSSQSGHNTVSWYQQALGQGPQFIFQYYREEENGRGNFPPRFSGLQFPNYSSELNVNALELDDSALYLCASSLGASGVNSPLHFGNGTRLTVT.

The chain combines TRBV18 with TRBJ2-1, with 9 bases fitting TRBD1. The CDR3 loop spans 15 amino acids. After removal of 2 bases from V and 4 bases from J, the junction contained 3 bases not matched to a gene. The germline V gene encodes CDR1 KGHSH and CDR2 LQKENI. CDR3 sequence reads: CASSPYGTGYNEQFF. The CDR3 nucleotides are TGTGCCAGCTCACCATACGGGACAGGGTACAATGAGCAGTTCTTC.

This clonotype has a handful of counts. CDR3 sequence (DNA): TGTGCCAGCAGAACACAGGGGGTCTACAATGAGCAGTTCTTC. Translated, it gives CASRTQGVYNEQFF. The rearrangement links TRBV6-2 or TRBV6-3 to TRBJ2-1; 8 bases agree with TRBD1. Germline V CDR1 and CDR2: MNHEY, SVGEGT. V trimming: 6 bases; J trimming: 3 bases; junction bases outside the gene matches: 4. This CDR3 has 14 amino acids.

This clonotype was seen only a few times. The rearrangement uses TRBV14 and TRBJ2-7, with D hard to call. Trimming pared 10 bases from V and 4 bases from J, leaving 14 bases between. Looked up from germline, CDR1 is SGHDN and CDR2 is FVKESK. There are 12 residues in the CDR3. CDR3 protein: CATSEVPYEQYF. CDR3 DNA sequence: TGTGCCACTAGTGAAGTACCTTACGAGCAGTACTTC. Using reference TRBV14 and TRBJ2-7 for the parts outside the CDR3, the full variable domain is EAGVTQFPSHSVIEKGQTVTLRCDPISGHDNLYWYRRVMGKEIKFLLHFVKESKQDESGMPNNRFLAERTGGTYSTLKVQPAELEDSGVYFCATSEVPYEQYFGPGTRLTVT.

The gene calls are TRBV7-9 and TRBJ2-7; 9 positions agree with TRBD1. The CDR3 sequence is 15 residues long. V was clipped by 5 bases and J by 0 bases; unmatched bases: 5. Germline V gene lookup returns CDR1 SEHNR and CDR2 FQNEAQ (reference sequence). CDR3 loop: CASSRDRDSSYEQYV. CDR3 sequence (DNA): TGTGCCAGCAGCAGGGACAGGGACAGCTCCTACGAGCAGTACGTC.

The chain is built from TRBV5-1 and TRBJ2-1, with TRBD2 matching over 11 bases. The CDR3 is made up of 18 amino acids. V lost 0 bases and J lost 4; bases outside the gene matches: 9. CDR1 and CDR2 (germline): SGHRS, YFSETQ. The CDR3 DNA reads TGCGCCAGCAGCTTGGACCGTTTAGCGGGGGGGCCATACAATGAGCAGTTCTTC. It is translated as CASSLDRLAGGPYNEQFF.

This clonotype was detected a few times. DNA for the CDR3: TGTGCCAGCAGTTTGAGTACCCGGGGGACCGGGGAGCTGTTTTTT. It translates to CASSLSTRGTGELFF. V and J are TRBV12-3 or TRBV12-4 and TRBJ2-2, with D maybe TRBD2 (6 bases). V lost 3 bases and J 5 bases, leaving 13 bases between the germline ends. This CDR3 is built from 15 residues.

This clonotype was counted a few times. V usage is TRBV28 and J usage is TRBJ2-7; D may be TRBD2 (7 bases). Germline CDR1 and CDR2: MDHEN and SYDVKM. V lost 10 bases, J lost 4 bases, and 14 bases lay in between. The length of the CDR3 is 12 residues. Written as DNA, the CDR3 is TGTGCCACCACGGGGGGCTCTTACGAGCAGTACGTC. It codes for CATTGGSYEQYV.

CDR3 coding DNA: TGTGCCAGCAGCTTGGCCCAGTCGAGTAGCAATCAGCCCCAGCATTTT. It codes for CASSLAQSSSNQPQHF. The J gene is TRBJ1-5, the V gene TRBV5-6, with D unresolved. V dropped 0 bases and J dropped 0 bases, with 10 bases sitting between them. Germline V CDR1 and CDR2: SGHDT, YYEEEE. The CDR3 contains 16 residues.

J is TRBJ1-1 and V is TRBV20-1; D is undetermined. CDR3 length equals 12 residues. Trimming took 3 bases from V and 7 from J, leaving 12 bases between them. Germline V CDR1 and CDR2: DFQATT, SNEGSKA (reference sequence). CDR3 nucleotide sequence: TGCAGTGCTAGTAGAGTTGGCATTGAAGCTTTCTTT. Translated, it gives CSASRVGIEAFF.

V usage is TRBV15 and J usage is TRBJ2-1; the match to TRBD2 covers 8 bases. Losses at the gene ends were 7 bases for V and 2 bases for J; bases not matched to a gene: 4. There are 14 residues in the CDR3. Germline-derived CDR1 and CDR2 are LNHNV and YYDKDF (reference sequence). CDR3 protein: CATTTSETYNEQFF. CDR3 DNA: TGTGCCACCACGACTAGCGAGACCTACAATGAGCAGTTCTTC. Combining the CDR3 with reference TRBV15 and TRBJ2-1 gives the whole variable domain DAMVIQNPRYQVTQFGKPVTLSCSQTLNHNVMYWYQQKSSQAPKLLFHYYDKDFNNEADTPDNFQSRRPNTSFCFLDIRSPGLGDTAMYLCATTTSETYNEQFFGPGTRLTVL.

This clonotype was detected a few times. This rearrangement joins TRBV7-6 to TRBJ2-3; TRBD2 agrees at 7 bases. Germline V gene lookup returns CDR1 SGHVS and CDR2 FNYEAQ. The length of the CDR3 is 17 residues. Trimming cost V 0 bases and J 0 bases; bases outside gene matches: 6. The CDR3 DNA sequence: TGTGCCAGCAGCTTAGCGGGGGGGTTATCTAGCACAGATACGCAGTATTTT. Encoded protein: CASSLAGGLSSTDTQYF.

The chain joins TRBV9 to TRBJ2-7; TRBD2 agrees at 14 bases. Per germline, CDR1 SGDLS and CDR2 YYNGEE. The CDR3 covers 15 residues. Unmatched junction bases numbered 3, after V lost 3 bases and J lost 4 bases. The CDR3 sequence is CASSAGTSGGYEQYF. The CDR3 coding sequence is TGTGCCAGCAGCGCCGGGACTAGCGGGGGATACGAGCAGTACTTC.

This clonotype came up a few times. The chain joins TRBV7-9 to TRBJ2-7, with a weak D call TRBD1 (6 bases). Germline V lookup: CDR1 SEHNR, CDR2 FQNEAQ (reference sequence). The CDR3 sequence is 15 residues long. The V end lost 5 bases, the J end lost 5 bases, and 19 bases lay between the germline ends. As DNA, the CDR3 is TGTGCCAGCAGCATTGCAGACAGGTCCCGGAACGAGCAGTACTTC. Translation: CASSIADRSRNEQYF. Filled out from reference TRBV7-9 and TRBJ2-7, the complete variable domain reads DTGVSQNPRHKITKRGQNVTFRCDPISEHNRLYWYRQTLGQGPEFLTYFQNEAQLEKSRLLSDRFSAERPKGSFSTLEIQRTEQGDSAMYLCASSIADRSRNEQYFGPGTRLTVT.

This clonotype was seen repeatedly, ten times or more. This chain connects TRBV12-3 or TRBV12-4 to TRBJ2-7; D is ambiguous. CDR3 size: 15 residues. Trimming shortened V by 3 bases and J by 0 bases, and 12 bases separated the two germline ends. CDR3 DNA: TGTGCCAGCAGTTTTAGTACCTCGAGCTCCTACGAGCAGTACGTC. Protein: CASSFSTSSSYEQYV.

The chain recombines TRBV2 with TRBJ2-7, with TRBD1 matching 8 bases. The CDR3 is 14 residues long. The V gene's germline CDR1 is SNHLY and CDR2 FYNNEI. The junction had 7 bases not matched to a gene; V was cut back by 8 bases and J by 1 base. CDR3 sequence (DNA): TGTGCCAGCCTGGTAGGACAGGGTTCCTACGAGCAGTACTTC. It encodes CASLVGQGSYEQYF.

In its sample, this clonotype was seen a few times. This chain joins TRBV12-3 or TRBV12-4 and TRBJ2-2; TRBD1 matches 8 bases. V lost 0 bases, J lost 0 bases, and 9 bases stayed unmatched. CDR3 length: 19 residues. The CDR3 reads CASSLAPAGGDPNTGELFF. The CDR3 DNA reads as TGTGCCAGCAGTTTAGCGCCGGCAGGGGGCGACCCGAACACCGGGGAGCTGTTTTTT.

Points on this clonotype: This may arise from a read error, as a much more abundant clone is one base away. The chain couples TRBV19 to TRBJ1-1; no clear D. Germline CDR1 is LNHDA and CDR2 is SQIVND (reference sequence). CDR3 size: 14 residues. The CDR3 DNA reads as TGTGCCAGTAGCCTATTGGAGGGTGGAACTGTAGCTTTCTTT. Encoded protein: CASSLLEGGTVAFF. The whole variable domain, remainder taken from reference TRBV19 and TRBJ1-1, is DGGITQSPKYLFRKEGQNVTLSCEQNLNHDAMYWYRQDPGQGLRLIYYSQIVNDFQKGDIAEGYSVSREKKESFPLTVTSAQKNPTAFYLCASSLLEGGTVAFFGQGTRLTVV.

This clonotype was seen a handful of times. This rearrangement joins TRBV27 to TRBJ2-3, with D possibly TRBD2 on 5 matching bases. Trimming shortened V by 5 bases and J by 0 bases, and 21 bases separated the two germline ends. The CDR3 is made up of 18 amino acids. Germline lookup yields CDR1 MNHEY and CDR2 SMNVEV (reference sequence). As DNA, the CDR3 is TGTGCCAGCAGTGCCGCCCCCCACCTAGCTCCTAGCACAGATACGCAGTATTTT. Its translation is CASSAAPHLAPSTDTQYF.